This T cell receptor (beta chain) was identified during a study of Ad26.COV2.S vaccination and SARS-CoV-2 variants. Study conclusions and caveats: Substantial breadth was reportedly displayed by spike-specific CD8+ and CD4+ T cell responses after vaccination. Responses of T cells in total may have been underestimated by the TCR breadth and depth analyses.

There are a few counts of this clone. Its antigen is undetermined. Treatment denoted: 15 to 20 received Ad26.COV2.S at low or high dose, single or two shots; about 5 received placebo; per-sample allocation not given. Samples analyzed were those drawn on day 63 after the first vaccine or placebo injection. In the vaccine, an Ad26 vector expressed the SARS-CoV-2 spike of the Wuhan strain. Using immunoSEQ multiplex PCR, the repertoire was profiled, and TCRdb retains in-frame clones only, with some absent. The table lists 300,000 to 350,000 clones, 75% to 90% of them singletons, with 4.5% to 5.5% in the top ten. Germline CDR1 is PRHDT and CDR2 is FYEKMQ (reference sequence). The J segment lost 7 bases and the V segment lost 5 bases, leaving 8 bases of the junction unmatched. The CDR3 sequence is 14 residues long.

The source of this sequence is a person aged 18-65 years who received the Ad26.COV2.S COVID-19 vaccine or a placebo. The chain uses TRBV13 and TRBJ1-3, with 7 bases aligning to TRBD1. The sample in question was peripheral blood, obtained in a trial of Ad26.COV2.S vaccine versus placebo. For the CDR3, the DNA is TGTGCCAGCAGCCGCCAAGACAGGGACAACACCATATATTTT. Residues: CASSRQDRDNTIYF. The full variable domain, its missing parts supplied by reference TRBV13 and TRBJ1-3, is AAGVIQSPRHLIKEKRETATLKCYPIPRHDTVYWYQQGPGQDPQFLISFYEKMQSDKGSIPDRFSAQQFSDYHSELNMSSLELGDSALYFCASSRQDRDNTIYFGEGSWLTVV.